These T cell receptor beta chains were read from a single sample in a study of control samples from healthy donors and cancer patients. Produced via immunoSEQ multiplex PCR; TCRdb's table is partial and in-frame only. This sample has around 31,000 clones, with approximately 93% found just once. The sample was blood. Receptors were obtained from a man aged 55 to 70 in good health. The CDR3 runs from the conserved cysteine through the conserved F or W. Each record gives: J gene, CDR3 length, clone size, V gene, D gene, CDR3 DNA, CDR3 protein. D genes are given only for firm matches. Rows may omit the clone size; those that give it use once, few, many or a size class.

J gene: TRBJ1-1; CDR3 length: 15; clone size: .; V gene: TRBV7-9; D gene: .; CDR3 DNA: TGTGCCAGCAGCTTAGCCCCATATCTCGGGAATGTGGCTTTCTTT; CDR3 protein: CASSLAPYLGNVAFF
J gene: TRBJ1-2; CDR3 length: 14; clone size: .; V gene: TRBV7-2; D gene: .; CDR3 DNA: TGTGCCAGCAGCTTAGTAGGACGGACGGGAGGCTACACCTTC; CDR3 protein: CASSLVGRTGGYTF
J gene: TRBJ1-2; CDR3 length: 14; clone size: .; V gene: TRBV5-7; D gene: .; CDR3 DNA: TGTGCCAGCAGCCCTTTAACCTCATCCTATGGCTACACCTTC; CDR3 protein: CASSPLTSSYGYTF
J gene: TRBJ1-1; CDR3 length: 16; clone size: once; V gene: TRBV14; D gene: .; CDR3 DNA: TGTGCCAGCAGCCACCGAAGGGCCCTTTGGGACACTGAAGCTTTCTTT; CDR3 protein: CASSHRRALWDTEAFF
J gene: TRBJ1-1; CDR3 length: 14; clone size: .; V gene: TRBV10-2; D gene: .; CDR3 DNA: TGCGCCAGCCTCCGGAACCCCGTTAAAAATGAAGCTTTCTTT; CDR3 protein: CASLRNPVKNEAFF
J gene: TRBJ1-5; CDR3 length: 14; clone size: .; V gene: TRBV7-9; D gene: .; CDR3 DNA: TGTGCCAGCAGCTTAGCAGAGGGCAATCAGCCCCAGCATTTT; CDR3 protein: CASSLAEGNQPQHF
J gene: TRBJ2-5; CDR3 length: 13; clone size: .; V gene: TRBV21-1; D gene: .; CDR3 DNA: TGTGCCAGTGCCGGGACGGGGCAAGAGACCCAGTACTTC; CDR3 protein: CASAGTGQETQYF
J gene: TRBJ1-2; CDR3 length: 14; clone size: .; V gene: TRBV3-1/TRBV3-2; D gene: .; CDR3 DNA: TGTGCCAGCCTAGCAACTGGACGGTACTATGGCTACACCTTC; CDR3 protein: CASLATGRYYGYTF
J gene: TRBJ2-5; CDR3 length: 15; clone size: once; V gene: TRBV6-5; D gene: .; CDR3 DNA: TGTGCCAGCAGTTACTCGAACGTAGGGAAAGAGACCCAGTACTTC; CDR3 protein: CASSYSNVGKETQYF
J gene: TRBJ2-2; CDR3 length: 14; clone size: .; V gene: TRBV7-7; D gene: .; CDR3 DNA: TGTGCCAGCAGCTTAACACTTTCCACCGGGGAGCTGTTTTTT; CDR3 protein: CASSLTLSTGELFF
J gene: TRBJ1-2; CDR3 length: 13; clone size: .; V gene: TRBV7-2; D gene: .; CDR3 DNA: TGTGCCAGCCATGCAGGGCTTAACTATGGCTACACCTTC; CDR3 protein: CASHAGLNYGYTF
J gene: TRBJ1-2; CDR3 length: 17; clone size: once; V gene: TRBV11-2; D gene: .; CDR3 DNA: TGTGCCAGCAGCCGATCTCCGTCGAGTGCGGATAACTATGGCTACACCTTC; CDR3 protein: CASSRSPSSADNYGYTF
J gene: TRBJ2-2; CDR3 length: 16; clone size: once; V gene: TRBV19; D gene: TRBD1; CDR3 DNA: TGTGCCAGTAGTCTCCAGACAGGGGTTAACACCGGGGAGCTGTTTTTT; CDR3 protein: CASSLQTGVNTGELFF
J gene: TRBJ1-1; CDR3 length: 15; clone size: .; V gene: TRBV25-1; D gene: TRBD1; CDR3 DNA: TGTGCCAGCAGTAGTCTAGACAGGGTGAACACTGAAGCTTTCTTT; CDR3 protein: CASSSLDRVNTEAFF
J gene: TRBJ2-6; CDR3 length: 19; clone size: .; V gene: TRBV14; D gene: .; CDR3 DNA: TGTGCCAGCAGCCGAAATAAACAGGATGCCCCGCTTGGGGCCAACGTCCTGACTTTC; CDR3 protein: CASSRNKQDAPLGANVLTF
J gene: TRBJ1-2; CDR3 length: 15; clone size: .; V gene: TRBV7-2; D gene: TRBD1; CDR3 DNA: TGTGCCAGCAGCCCCGCCGGGACAGGGATCTATGGCTACACCTTC; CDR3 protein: CASSPAGTGIYGYTF
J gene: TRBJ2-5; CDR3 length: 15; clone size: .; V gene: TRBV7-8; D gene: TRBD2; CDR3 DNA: TGTGCCAGCAGCGTGACTAGCGGGGGGCTGGAGACCCAGTACTTC; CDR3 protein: CASSVTSGGLETQYF
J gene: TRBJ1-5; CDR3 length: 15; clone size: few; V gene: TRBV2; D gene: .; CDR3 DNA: TGTGCCAGCAAGGCGGGGCAGGGACACAATCAGCCCCAGCATTTT; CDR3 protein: CASKAGQGHNQPQHF
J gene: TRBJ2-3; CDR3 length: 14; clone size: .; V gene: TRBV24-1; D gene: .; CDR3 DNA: TGTGCCACCAGTGATATCCGGTTTGGAGATACGCAGTATTTT; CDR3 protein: CATSDIRFGDTQYF
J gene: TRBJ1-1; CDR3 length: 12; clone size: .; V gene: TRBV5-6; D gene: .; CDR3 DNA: TGTGCCAGCAGCTTCAGCAACACTGAAGCTTTCTTT; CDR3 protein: CASSFSNTEAFF
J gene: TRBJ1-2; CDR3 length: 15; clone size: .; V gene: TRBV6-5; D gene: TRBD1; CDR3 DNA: TGTGCCACCTGTTACCGGGACAGGGCTAACTATGGCTACACCTTC; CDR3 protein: CATCYRDRANYGYTF
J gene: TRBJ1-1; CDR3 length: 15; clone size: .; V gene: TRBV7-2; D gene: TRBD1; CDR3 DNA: TGTGCCAGCAGCCGGGGACAGTGGTTGAACACTGAAGCTTTCTTT; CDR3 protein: CASSRGQWLNTEAFF
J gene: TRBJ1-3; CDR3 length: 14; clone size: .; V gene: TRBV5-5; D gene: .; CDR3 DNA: TGTGCCAGCAGCTTGGCAGGGGTAGGAAACACCATATATTTT; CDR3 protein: CASSLAGVGNTIYF
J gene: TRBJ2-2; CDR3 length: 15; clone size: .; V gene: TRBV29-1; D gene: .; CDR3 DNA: TGCAGCGTTGCAGGGGCCCAATCGAACACCGGGGAGCTGTTTTTT; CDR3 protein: CSVAGAQSNTGELFF
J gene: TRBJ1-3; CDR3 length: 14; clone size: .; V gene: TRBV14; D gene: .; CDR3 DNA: TGTGCCAGCAGCCGTGACTACTCTGGAAACACCATATATTTT; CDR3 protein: CASSRDYSGNTIYF
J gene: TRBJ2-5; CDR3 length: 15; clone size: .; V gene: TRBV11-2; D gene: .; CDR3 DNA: TGTGCCAGCAGCTTAGCGGCAGGGTTGGCAGAGACCCAGTACTTC; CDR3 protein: CASSLAAGLAETQYF
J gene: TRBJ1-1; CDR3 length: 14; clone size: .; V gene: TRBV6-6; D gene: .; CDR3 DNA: TGTGCCAGCAGTTACTCGGGGGGTGACACTGAAGCTTTCTTT; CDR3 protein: CASSYSGGDTEAFF
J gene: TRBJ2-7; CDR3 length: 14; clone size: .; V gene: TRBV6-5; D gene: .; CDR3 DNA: TGTGCCAGCAGTTCACAGGGATTCTCCTACGAGCAGTACTTC; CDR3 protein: CASSSQGFSYEQYF
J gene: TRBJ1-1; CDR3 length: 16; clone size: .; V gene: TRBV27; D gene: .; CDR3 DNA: TGTGCCAGCAGTTCGCCTCGGACACCTTTGAACACTGAAGCTTTCTTT; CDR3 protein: CASSSPRTPLNTEAFF
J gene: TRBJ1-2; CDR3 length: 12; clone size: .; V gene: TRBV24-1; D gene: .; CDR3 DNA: TGTGCCACCAGTGAGCCGGCGCGGGGCTACACCTTC; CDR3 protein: CATSEPARGYTF
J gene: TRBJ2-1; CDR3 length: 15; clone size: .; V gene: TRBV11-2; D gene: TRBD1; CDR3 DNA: TGTGCCAGCAGCACGACAGGGGGCGCTTCGGATGAGCAGTTCTTC; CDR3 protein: CASSTTGGASDEQFF
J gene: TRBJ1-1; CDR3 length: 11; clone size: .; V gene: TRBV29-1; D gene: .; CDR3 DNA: TGCAGCGCCGGGGGACCGGGTGAAGCTTTCTTT; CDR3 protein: CSAGGPGEAFF
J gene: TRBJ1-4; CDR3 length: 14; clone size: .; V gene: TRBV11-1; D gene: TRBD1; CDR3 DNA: TGTGCCAGCTGCCGACAGGGACCTAATGAAAAACTGTTTTTT; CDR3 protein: CASCRQGPNEKLFF
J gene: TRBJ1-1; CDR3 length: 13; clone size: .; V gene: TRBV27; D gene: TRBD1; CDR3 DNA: TGTGCCAGCAGTCGCCCAGGGGGGGCTGAAGCTTTCTTT; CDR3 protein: CASSRPGGAEAFF
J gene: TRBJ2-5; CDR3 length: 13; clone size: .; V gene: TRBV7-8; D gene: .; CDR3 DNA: TGTGCCAGCAGCTCCGGGCCCCAAGAGACCCAGTACTTC; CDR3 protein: CASSSGPQETQYF
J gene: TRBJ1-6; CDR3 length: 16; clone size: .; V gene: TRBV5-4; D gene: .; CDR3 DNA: TGTGCCAGCAGCCCCGGACTGAGCTCCTATAATTCACCCCTCCACTTT; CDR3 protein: CASSPGLSSYNSPLHF
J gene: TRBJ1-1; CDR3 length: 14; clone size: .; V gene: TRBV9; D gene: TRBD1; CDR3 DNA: TGTGCCAGCAGCCTCGGACAGGGGAACACTGAAGCTTTCTTT; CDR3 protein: CASSLGQGNTEAFF
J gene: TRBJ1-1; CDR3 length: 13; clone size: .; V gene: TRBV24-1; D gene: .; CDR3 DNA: TGTGCCACCAGCCGGGACACAGACACTGAAGCTTTCTTT; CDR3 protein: CATSRDTDTEAFF
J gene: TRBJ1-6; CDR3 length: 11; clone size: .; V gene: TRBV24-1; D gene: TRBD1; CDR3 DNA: TGTGCCACCAGGGGGGCGGGACAGGGGGAGTTT; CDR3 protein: CATRGAGQGEF
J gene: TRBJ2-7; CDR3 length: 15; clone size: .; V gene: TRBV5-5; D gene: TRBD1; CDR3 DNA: TGTGCCAGCAGCTTACCGGGACAGCCTTCCTACGAGCAGTACTTC; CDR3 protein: CASSLPGQPSYEQYF
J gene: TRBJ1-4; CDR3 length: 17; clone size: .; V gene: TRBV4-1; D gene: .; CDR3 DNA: TGCGCCAGCAGCCGGATCCCGACAGGCGGAACTAATGAAAAACTGTTTTTT; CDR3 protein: CASSRIPTGGTNEKLFF
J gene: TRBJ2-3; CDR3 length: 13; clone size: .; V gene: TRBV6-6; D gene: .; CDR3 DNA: TGTGCCAGCAGTTACTCAACGGCAGATACGCAGTATTTT; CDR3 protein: CASSYSTADTQYF
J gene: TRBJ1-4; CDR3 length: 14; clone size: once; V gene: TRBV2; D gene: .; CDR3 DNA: TGTGCCAGCAGACCTACAGGGCTCGGCGAAAAACTGTTTTTT; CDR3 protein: CASRPTGLGEKLFF
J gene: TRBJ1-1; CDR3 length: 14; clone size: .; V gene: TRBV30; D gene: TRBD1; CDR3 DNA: TGTGCCTGGAGTGACCAGGGGGGGAACACTGAAGCTTTCTTT; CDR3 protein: CAWSDQGGNTEAFF
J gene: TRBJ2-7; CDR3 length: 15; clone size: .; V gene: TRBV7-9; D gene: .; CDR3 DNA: TGTGCCAGCAGCTTAGCGGGGGGTACAACCTACGAGCAGTACTTC; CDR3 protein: CASSLAGGTTYEQYF
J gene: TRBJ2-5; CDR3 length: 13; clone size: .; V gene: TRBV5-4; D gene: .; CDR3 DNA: TGTGCCAGCAGCTATACATCCTCGGGCACCCAGTACTTC; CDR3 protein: CASSYTSSGTQYF
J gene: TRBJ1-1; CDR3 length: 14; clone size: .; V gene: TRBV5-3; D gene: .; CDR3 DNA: TGTGCCAGAAGCAAGATAACTCAGAACACTGAAGCTTTCTTT; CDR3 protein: CARSKITQNTEAFF
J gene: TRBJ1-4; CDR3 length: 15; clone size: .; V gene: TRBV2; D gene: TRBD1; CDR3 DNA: TGTGCCAGCAGAGCTACAGGGGGACTTAATGAAAAACTGTTTTTT; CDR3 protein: CASRATGGLNEKLFF
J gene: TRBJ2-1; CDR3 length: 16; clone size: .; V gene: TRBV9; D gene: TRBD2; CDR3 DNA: TGTGCCAGCAGCACTACCGGGACTAGCGGGTACAATGAGCAGTTCTTC; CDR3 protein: CASSTTGTSGYNEQFF
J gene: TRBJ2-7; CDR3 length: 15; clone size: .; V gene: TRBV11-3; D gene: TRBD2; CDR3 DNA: TGTGCCAGCAGCTTGGGGACTGGCGGGGGCTACGAGCAGTACTTC; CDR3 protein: CASSLGTGGGYEQYF
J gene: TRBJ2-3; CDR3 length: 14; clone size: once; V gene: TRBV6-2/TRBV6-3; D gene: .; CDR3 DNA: TGTGCCAGCAGCCCCCGGTTCGAAAGAGATACGCAGTATTTT; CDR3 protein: CASSPRFERDTQYF
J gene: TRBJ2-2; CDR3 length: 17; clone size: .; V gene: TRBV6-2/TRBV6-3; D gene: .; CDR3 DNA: TGTGCCAGCAGTTCCTACCCGACAGGCTATAACACCGGGGAGCTGTTTTTT; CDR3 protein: CASSSYPTGYNTGELFF
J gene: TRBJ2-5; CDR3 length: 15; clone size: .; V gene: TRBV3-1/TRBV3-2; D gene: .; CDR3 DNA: TGTGCCAGCAGCCCTGTGGCGGCTATCCAAGAGACCCAGTACTTC; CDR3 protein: CASSPVAAIQETQYF
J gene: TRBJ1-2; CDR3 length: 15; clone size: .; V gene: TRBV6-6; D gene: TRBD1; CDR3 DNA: TGTGCCAGCAGAATGCCAGGGGGCGATAACTATGGCTACACCTTC; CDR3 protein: CASRMPGGDNYGYTF
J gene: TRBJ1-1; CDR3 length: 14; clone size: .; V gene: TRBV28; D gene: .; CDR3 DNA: TGTGCCAGCAGTTCTCATCAGGCGCCTCCGGTGGGGGTCTTT; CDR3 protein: CASSSHQAPPVGVF
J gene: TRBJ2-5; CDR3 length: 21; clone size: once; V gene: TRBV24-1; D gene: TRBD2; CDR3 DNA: TGTGCCACCAGTGACGGATTGGTCCCTGGACTAGCGGGGGACGCCCAAGAGACCCAGTACTTC; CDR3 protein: CATSDGLVPGLAGDAQETQYF